Following are 2 T cell receptor beta chains from one sample sequenced in a study of T cell responses to AZD1222 COVID-19 vaccine. Assay used: immunoSEQ multiplex PCR; TCRdb lists only in-frame clones, some missing. In the table there are 160,000 or so clones, more than 80% of which are singletons. The material was peripheral blood, obtained on day 0 of AZD1222 vaccination. These receptor sequences come from an adult in good health.

The rearrangement links TRBV29-1 to TRBJ1-1; tentatively, D is TRBD1 (6 bases). Trimming left V 8 bases short and J 3 bases short, with 16 bases between. Germline CDR1 reads SQVTM; CDR2 reads ANQGSEA. This CDR3 is built from 13 residues. CDR3 residues: CSLLRGAYTEAFF. DNA of the CDR3: TGCAGCCTCCTGAGGGGGGCGTACACTGAAGCTTTCTTT.

J is TRBJ1-6 and V is TRBV6-5; 8 bases map to TRBD1. The ends lost 2 bases at V and 10 bases at J; junction bases unmatched: 4. The CDR3 is 14 amino acids. CDR1 MNHEY and CDR2 SVGAGI come from the germline V gene. This chain's CDR3 is CASSYDRGQSPLHF. The CDR3 nucleotides read TGTGCCAGCAGTTACGACAGGGGTCAATCACCCCTCCACTTT.